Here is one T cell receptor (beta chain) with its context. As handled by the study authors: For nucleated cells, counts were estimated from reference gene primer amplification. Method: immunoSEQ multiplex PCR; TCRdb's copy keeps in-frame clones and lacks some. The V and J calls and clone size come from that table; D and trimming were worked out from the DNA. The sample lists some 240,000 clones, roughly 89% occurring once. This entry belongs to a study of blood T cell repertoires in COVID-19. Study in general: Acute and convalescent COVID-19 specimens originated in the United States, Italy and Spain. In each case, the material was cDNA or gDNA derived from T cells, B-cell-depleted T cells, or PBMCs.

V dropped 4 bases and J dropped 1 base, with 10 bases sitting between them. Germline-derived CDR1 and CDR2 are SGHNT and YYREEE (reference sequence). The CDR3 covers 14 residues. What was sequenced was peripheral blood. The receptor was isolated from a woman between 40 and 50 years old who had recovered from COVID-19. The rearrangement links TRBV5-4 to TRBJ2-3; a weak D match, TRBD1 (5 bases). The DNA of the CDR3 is TGTGCCAGCAGCCTCCGACAGCGCACAGATACGCAGTATTTT. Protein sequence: CASSLRQRTDTQYF.